This is a list of T cell receptor beta chains from one sample in a study of blood T cells in healthy people across ages. TCRdb independently ran MiXCR on the 5' RACE reads; one entry per CDR3 protein. The table includes about 1.5 million distinct CDR3 sequences, approximately 39% detected once. Sequenced input: blood. The receptors originated from a woman aged 18-29 years in good health. The conserved cysteine and the conserved F or W are not part of the CDR3 here.

TRBV5-1	TRBJ1-2	13	TSSEGTGGSYGYT
TRBV28	TRBJ2-1	14	ASSPEGEASYNEQF
TRBV5-1	TRBJ2-7	11	ASSPGPHYEQY
TRBV6-5	TRBJ2-1	14	ASSYPSSGGGYEQF
TRBV20-1	TRBJ2-3	12	SALPAGDTDTQY
TRBV24-1	TRBJ2-1	15	ATSDLGLAGVNNERF
TRBV10-3	TRBJ2-7	15	AISESMGTGSTYEQY
TRBV29-1	TRBJ2-5	10	SVRRVVETQY
TRBV27	TRBJ1-6	13	ASSFKGQGESPLH
TRBV7-9	TRBJ1-6	13	ASSIGQVRGSPLH
TRBV10-3	TRBJ2-1	11	AISEEGCNEQF
TRBV2	TRBJ2-7	12	ASKGVASSYEQY
TRBV10-3	TRBJ2-1	13	AISASHTTRNEQF
TRBV12-3/TRBV12-4	TRBJ1-3	16	ASSTPAGSGAFGNTIY